This T cell receptor beta chain originates from a study of blood T cell repertoires in COVID-19. Study-level information: Italy, Spain and the United States were the sources of the convalescent and acute COVID-19 samples. From T cells, B-cell-depleted T cells, or PBMCs came the material, which was cDNA or gDNA.

The authors' processing: How many nucleated cells were present was estimated from reference gene primer amplification. The protocol was immunoSEQ multiplex PCR, while the TCRdb copy is restricted to in-frame clones and leaves out a portion. That table supplies the V and J calls and clone size; D and trimming were determined from the DNA. The table records more than 85,000 clones, approximately 80% of them present only once. The CDR3 totals 17 residues. Germline assignment: CDR1 SGHNT and CDR2 YYREEE (reference sequence). Trimming at V came to 7 bases and at J to 4 bases, leaving 13 bases not matched to a gene.

This TCR came from a human donor in a cohort sampled during active COVID-19. This sequence joins TRBV5-4 and TRBJ2-2, with 10 bases matching TRBD2. Sequencing was done on a sample of peripheral blood. CDR3 protein: CASQTKRGGPATGELFF. The CDR3 nucleotides read TGTGCCAGCCAGACTAAGCGGGGGGGCCCGGCCACCGGGGAGCTGTTTTTT.